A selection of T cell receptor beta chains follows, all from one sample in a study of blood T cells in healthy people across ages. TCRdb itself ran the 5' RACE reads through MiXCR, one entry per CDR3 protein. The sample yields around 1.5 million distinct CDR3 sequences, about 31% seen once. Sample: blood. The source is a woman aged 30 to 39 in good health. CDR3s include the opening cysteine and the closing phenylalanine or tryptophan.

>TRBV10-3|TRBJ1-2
CAIMESGTGANYGYTF
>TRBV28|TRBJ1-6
CASRRTANSPLHF
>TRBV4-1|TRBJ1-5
CASSQHRGSQPQHF
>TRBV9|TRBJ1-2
CANSPRQGGLYGYTF
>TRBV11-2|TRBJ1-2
CASYNGNYGYTF
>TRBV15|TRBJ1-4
CATSLRNNEKLFF
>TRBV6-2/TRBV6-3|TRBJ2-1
CASTFRGRAENEQFF
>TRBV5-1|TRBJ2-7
CASSPSPTAGVSYEQYF
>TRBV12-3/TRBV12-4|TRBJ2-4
CASSFPGLPEYF
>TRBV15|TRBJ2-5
CATSREGQGRHEQYF
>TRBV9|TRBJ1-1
CASSVHGQNTEAFF
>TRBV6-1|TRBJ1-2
CASSLHGGNYGYTF
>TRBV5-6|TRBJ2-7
CASSLGTVYYEQYF
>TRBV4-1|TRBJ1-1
CASSQVGRGEGTEAFF
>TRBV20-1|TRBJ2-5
CSATRKETQYF
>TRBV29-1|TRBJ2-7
CSVEGTSGSEQYF
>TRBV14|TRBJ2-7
CASSQTGGVLAYEQYF
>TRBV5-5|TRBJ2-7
CASSSDIVFEQYF
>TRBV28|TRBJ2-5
CASSLRGYQETQYF
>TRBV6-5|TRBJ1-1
CASTDPGRNTGAFF
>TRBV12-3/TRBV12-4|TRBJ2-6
CASRARGYYSGANVLTF
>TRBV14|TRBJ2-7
CASSQYSYEQYF
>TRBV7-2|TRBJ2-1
CASSWDRGPGQFF
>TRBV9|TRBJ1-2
CASSPTYGVTGYGYGYTF
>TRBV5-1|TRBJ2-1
CASSLTAGGLDDEQFF
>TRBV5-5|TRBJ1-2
CASSLDRGYKGYTF
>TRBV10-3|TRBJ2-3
CAISPTRGGTDTQYF
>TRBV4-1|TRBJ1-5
CASSQDGGLNQPQHF
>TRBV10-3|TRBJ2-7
CATSGPRLYEQYF
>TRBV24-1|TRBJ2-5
CATSDPGTGGTETQYF
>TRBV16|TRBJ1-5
CASSLLQNQPQHF
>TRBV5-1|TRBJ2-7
CASSLSLSGSHKEQYF
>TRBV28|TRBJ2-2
CASSLSLAGGTGELFF
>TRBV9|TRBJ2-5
CASSGPKGETQYF
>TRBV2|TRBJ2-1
CASASGTGNEQFF
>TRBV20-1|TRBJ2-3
CSARAQAGRSDTQYF
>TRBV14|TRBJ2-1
CASSQYLGRTYNEQFF
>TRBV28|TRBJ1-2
CASSSGTIHGYTF
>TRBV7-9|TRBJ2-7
CACSLSGYEQYF
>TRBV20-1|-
CSARRRLSCEQYF
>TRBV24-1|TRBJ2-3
CATGEQRGGKDTQYF
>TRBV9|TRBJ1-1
CASSVEWTGGNTEAFF
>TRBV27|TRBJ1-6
CASRGRANSPLHF
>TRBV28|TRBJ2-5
CALAGAGEETQYF
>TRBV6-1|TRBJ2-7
CASKWTGPSYEQYF
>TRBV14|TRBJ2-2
CASSLRLAGVPGTGELFF
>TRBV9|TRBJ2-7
CASSVAGANYEQYF
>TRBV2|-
CASSEDPGEQYF
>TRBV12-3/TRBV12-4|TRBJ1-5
CASSPHGLRNQPQHF
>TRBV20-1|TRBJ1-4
CSAGIATNEKLFF
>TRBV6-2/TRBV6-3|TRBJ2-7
CASMGRDGAYEQYF
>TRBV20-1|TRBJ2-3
CSALGLGEEVSSTDTQYF